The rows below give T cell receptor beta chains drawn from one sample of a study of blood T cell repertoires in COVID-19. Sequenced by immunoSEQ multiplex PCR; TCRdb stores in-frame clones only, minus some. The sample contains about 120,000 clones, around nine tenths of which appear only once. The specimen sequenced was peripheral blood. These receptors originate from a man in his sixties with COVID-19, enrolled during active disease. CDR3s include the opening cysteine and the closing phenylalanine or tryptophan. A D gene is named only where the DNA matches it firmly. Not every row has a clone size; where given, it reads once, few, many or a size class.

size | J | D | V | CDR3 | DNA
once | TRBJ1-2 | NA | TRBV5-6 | CASSWPTSFNYGYTF | TGTGCCAGCAGCTGGCCGACAAGCTTTAACTATGGCTACACCTTC
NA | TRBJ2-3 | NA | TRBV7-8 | CASSQPGGSDTQYF | TGTGCCAGCAGCCAACCGGGGGGCTCAGATACGCAGTATTTT
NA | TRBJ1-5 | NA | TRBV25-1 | CASSESGRSSNQPQHF | TGTGCCAGCAGTGAATCTGGCAGGTCTAGCAATCAGCCCCAGCATTTT
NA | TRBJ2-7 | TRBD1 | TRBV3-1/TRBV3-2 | CASSPYRGRYEQYF | TGTGCCAGCAGCCCTTACAGGGGGCGGTACGAGCAGTACTTC
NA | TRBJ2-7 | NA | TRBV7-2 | CASSLDARYEQYF | TGTGCCAGCAGCTTAGACGCGCGGTACGAGCAGTACTTC
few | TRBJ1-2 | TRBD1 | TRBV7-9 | CASSTRDSWGYTF | TGTGCCAGCAGCACCCGGGACAGCTGGGGCTACACCTTC
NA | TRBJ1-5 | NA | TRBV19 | CASSKRNNQPQHF | TGTGCCAGTAGCAAGAGAAACAATCAGCCCCAGCATTTT
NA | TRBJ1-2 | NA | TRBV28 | CASSSVPGGYGYTF | TGTGCCAGCAGTTCGGTACCAGGTGGCTATGGCTACACCTTC
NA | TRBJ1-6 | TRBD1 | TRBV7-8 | CASRGTGASPLHF | TGTGCCAGCAGGGGGACAGGGGCTTCACCCCTCCACTTT
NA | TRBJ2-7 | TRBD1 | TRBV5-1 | CASSYEALEAGGNEQYF | TGCGCCAGCAGCTACGAAGCCCTCGAGGCAGGGGGCAACGAGCAGTACTTC
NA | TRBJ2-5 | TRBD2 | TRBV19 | CASRPRGTSGQETQYF | TGTGCCAGTAGACCAAGGGGGACTAGCGGCCAAGAGACCCAGTACTTC
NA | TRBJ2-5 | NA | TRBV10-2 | CASSVLGGNQETQYF | TGCGCCAGCAGTGTCTTGGGGGGTAACCAAGAGACCCAGTACTTC
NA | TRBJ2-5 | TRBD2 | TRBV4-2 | CASSQDFGLAGGQETQYF | TGTGCCAGCAGCCAAGATTTTGGCCTAGCGGGGGGGCAAGAGACCCAGTACTTC
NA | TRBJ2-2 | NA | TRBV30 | CAWSVGVGELFF | TGTGCCTGGAGTGTCGGGGTCGGGGAGCTGTTTTTT
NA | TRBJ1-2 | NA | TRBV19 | CASRQGEGYGYTF | TGTGCCAGTAGACAGGGCGAGGGATATGGCTACACCTTC
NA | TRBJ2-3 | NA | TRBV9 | CASSVATAGTDTQYF | TGTGCCAGCAGCGTAGCTACTGCGGGCACAGATACGCAGTATTTT
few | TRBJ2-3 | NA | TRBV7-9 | CASSLVRGDTQYF | TGTGCCAGCAGCTTAGTAAGAGGGGATACGCAGTATTTT
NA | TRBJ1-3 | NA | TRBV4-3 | CASSQDFFAGNTIYF | TGCGCCAGCAGCCAAGATTTCTTCGCTGGAAACACCATATATTTT
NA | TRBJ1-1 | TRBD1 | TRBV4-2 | CASSQDALQGITEAFF | TGTGCCAGCAGCCAAGATGCGCTACAGGGGATAACTGAAGCTTTCTTT
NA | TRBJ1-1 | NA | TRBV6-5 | CASSRPLRGSGEAFF | TGTGCCAGCAGCCGACCTCTTAGGGGTTCTGGTGAAGCTTTCTTT
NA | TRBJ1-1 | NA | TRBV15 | CATRRVPSLGTEAFF | TGTGCCACCCGGAGGGTCCCCTCTCTGGGCACTGAAGCTTTCTTT
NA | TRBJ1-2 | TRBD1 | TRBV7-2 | CASSSDRAEYYGYTF | TGTGCCAGCAGCTCGGACAGGGCAGAATACTATGGCTACACCTTC
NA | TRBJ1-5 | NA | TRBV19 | CASSTGTNRNQPQHF | TGTGCCAGCAGTACCGGGACAAACCGCAATCAGCCCCAGCATTTT
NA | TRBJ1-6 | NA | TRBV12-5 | CASGLVSALTFYNSPLHF | TGTGCTAGTGGTTTGGTGTCCGCGTTAACCTTCTATAATTCACCCCTCCACTTT
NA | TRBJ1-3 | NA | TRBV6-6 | CASSYVAGSGNTIYF | TGTGCCAGCAGTTACGTGGCGGGCTCTGGAAACACCATATATTTT
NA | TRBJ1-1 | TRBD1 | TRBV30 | CAWNKRTGGFEAFF | TGTGCCTGGAACAAACGGACAGGGGGCTTTGAAGCTTTCTTT
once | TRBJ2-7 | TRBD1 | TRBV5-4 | CASSGGQGSYEQYF | TGTGCCAGCAGCGGGGGACAGGGGTCCTACGAGCAGTACTTC
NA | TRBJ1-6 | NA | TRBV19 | CASSIPSSYNSPLHF | TGTGCCAGTAGTATACCGAGCTCCTATAATTCACCCCTCCACTTT
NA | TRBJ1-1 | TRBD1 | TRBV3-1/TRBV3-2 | CASSPRQGGTEAFF | TGTGCCAGCAGCCCTCGACAGGGTGGCACTGAAGCTTTCTTT
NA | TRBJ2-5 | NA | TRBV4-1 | CASSQGIIRETQYF | TGCGCCAGCAGCCAAGGTATAATCCGGGAGACCCAGTACTTC
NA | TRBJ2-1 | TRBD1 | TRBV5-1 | CASSLADRDRDEQFF | TGCGCCAGCAGCTTGGCCGACCGGGACAGGGATGAGCAGTTCTTC
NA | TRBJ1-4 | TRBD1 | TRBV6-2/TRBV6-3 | CASSYFSRDRGNEKLFF | TGTGCCAGCAGTTACTTTTCCCGGGACAGGGGAAATGAAAAACTGTTTTTT
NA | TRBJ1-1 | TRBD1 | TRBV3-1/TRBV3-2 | CASSPDPDRVFTEAFF | TGTGCCAGCAGCCCAGACCCGGACAGGGTCTTCACTGAAGCTTTCTTT
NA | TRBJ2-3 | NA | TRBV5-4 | CASSRGASGQKDTQYF | TGTGCCAGCAGCAGGGGGGCTAGCGGACAAAAAGATACGCAGTATTTT
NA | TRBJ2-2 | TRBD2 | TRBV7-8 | CASSLRLAGANTGELFF | TGTGCCAGCAGCTTAAGGCTAGCGGGGGCGAACACCGGGGAGCTGTTTTTT
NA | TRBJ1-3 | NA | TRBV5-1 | CASSFSSGNTIYF | TGCGCCAGCAGCTTTTCCTCCGGAAACACCATATATTTT
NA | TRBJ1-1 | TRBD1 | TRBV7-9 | CASRPDRGGTEAFF | TGTGCCAGCAGGCCTGACAGGGGCGGCACTGAAGCTTTCTTT
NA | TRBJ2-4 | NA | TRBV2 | CASSGGGAMENIQYF | TGTGCCAGCAGTGGGGGTGGGGCTATGGAAAACATTCAGTACTTC
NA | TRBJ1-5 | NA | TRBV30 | CACRDSGQPQHF | TGTGCCTGCAGGGACTCCGGGCAGCCCCAGCATTTT
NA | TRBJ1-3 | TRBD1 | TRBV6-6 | CASRGRDRGPGNTIYF | TGTGCCAGCAGGGGAAGAGACAGGGGGCCCGGAAACACCATATATTTT
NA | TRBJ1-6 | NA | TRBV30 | CAWSVETDSPLHF | TGTGCCTGGAGTGTCGAGACAGACTCACCCCTCCACTTT
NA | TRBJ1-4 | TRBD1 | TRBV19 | CASSIGQAFREKLFF | TGTGCCAGTAGTATCGGACAGGCCTTCAGGGAAAAACTGTTTTTT
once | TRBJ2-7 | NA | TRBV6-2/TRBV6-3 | CASSPGGLFLGEQYF | TGTGCCAGCAGTCCGGGGGGCCTCTTCTTGGGCGAGCAGTACTTC
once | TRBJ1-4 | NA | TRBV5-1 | CASSLGAGYEKLFF | TGCGCCAGCAGCTTGGGGGCAGGGTATGAAAAACTGTTTTTT
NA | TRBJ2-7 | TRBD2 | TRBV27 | CASRTRGLAASYEQYF | TGTGCCAGCAGGACAAGAGGACTAGCAGCGTCCTACGAGCAGTACTTC
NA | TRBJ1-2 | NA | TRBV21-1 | CAPPNGYTF | TGTGCCCCCCCCAATGGCTACACCTTC
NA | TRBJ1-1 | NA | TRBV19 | CASSRQGRAEAFF | TGTGCCAGTTCCCGCCAGGGCAGGGCTGAAGCTTTCTTT
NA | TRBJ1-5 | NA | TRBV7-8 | CASEAFYSNQPQHF | TGTGCCAGCGAGGCCTTCTATAGCAATCAGCCCCAGCATTTT
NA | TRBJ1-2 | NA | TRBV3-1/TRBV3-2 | CASSQDQVGRKDYGYTF | TGTGCCAGCAGCCAAGATCAGGTGGGGCGGAAGGACTATGGCTACACCTTC
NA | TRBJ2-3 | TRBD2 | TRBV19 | CASSGLAGGRGTDTQYF | TGTGCCAGTTCCGGACTAGCGGGGGGGCGGGGCACAGATACGCAGTATTTT
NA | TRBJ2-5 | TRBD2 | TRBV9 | CASSAPGLAKETQYF | TGTGCCAGCAGCGCCCCGGGACTAGCTAAAGAGACCCAGTACTTC
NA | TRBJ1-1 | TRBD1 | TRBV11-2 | CASSLYRGGSEAFF | TGTGCCAGCAGCTTATACAGGGGAGGATCTGAAGCTTTCTTT
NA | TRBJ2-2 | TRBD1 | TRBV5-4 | CASSSYRGLNTGELFF | TGTGCCAGCAGCTCCTACAGGGGGTTGAACACCGGGGAGCTGTTTTTT
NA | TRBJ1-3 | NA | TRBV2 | CASGGVAGNTIYF | TGTGCCAGCGGAGGGGTCGCTGGAAACACCATATATTTT
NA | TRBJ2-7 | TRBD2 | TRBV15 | CATSRLAGGKEQYF | TGTGCCACCAGTCGATTAGCGGGGGGGAAAGAGCAGTACTTC
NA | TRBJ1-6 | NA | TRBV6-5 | CASRPPQGYNSPLHF | TGTGCCAGCAGACCGCCCCAGGGCTATAATTCACCCCTCCACTTT
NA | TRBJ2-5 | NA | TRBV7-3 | CASSQGGVEETQYF | TGTGCCAGCAGCCAGGGAGGAGTGGAAGAGACCCAGTACTTC
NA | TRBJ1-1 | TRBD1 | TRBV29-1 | CSGRTGTEAFF | TGCAGCGGCCGGACAGGCACTGAAGCTTTCTTT